The 3 T cell receptor gamma chains given below trace back to one sample, sequenced in a study of human gamma delta and Vdelta1 T cells. TCRdb reprocessed the PCR reads using CATT. The sample includes 350 to 500 gamma-chain clones, approximately 3.9% seen only once; the top ten take approximately 91%. Material: differentiated CD27- Vdelta1 gamma-delta T cells from blood. All receptors come from a human donor in good health.

On this clone: TCRdb shows a much larger clone's protein in place of this DNA's translation, and the two differ at residue 4, likely through a read error; the protein shown is translated from the DNA. The V and J genes are TRGV5 and TRGJP2. In the absence of a J gene in TCRdb, the DNA was matched to germline to assign it here. This CDR3 has 16 residues. In germline, CDR1 is VINAFY, CDR2 YDVSNSKD. The DNA for the CDR3 is TGTGCCACCCGGGACAGGAAAGTTAGTCGTGATTGGATCAAGACGTTT. It encodes CATRDRKVSRDWIKTF.

A note on this clone: The protein given by TCRdb reflects a much larger clone and differs at residue 12 from this DNA's translation, likely from a read error; the protein shown is the DNA's translation. The genes are TRGV5 and TRGJP2. From germline, CDR1 is VINAFY and CDR2 YDVSNSKD. The CDR3 is 16 amino acids. CDR3 sequence: CATWDRKVSRDRIKTF. The CDR3 coding sequence is TGTGCCACCTGGGACAGGAAAGTTAGTCGTGATCGGATCAAGACGTTT.

The table lists this clone with a few counts. This likely came from a read error, as a far larger clone is one base away. Other nucleotide sequences in the sample specify the same CDR3. V gene TRGV9 combines with J gene TRGJ1 or TRGJ2. The CDR3 extends over 11 amino acids. The germline CDR1 and CDR2 sequences are GITISATS and ISYDGTV (reference sequence). CDR3 nucleotide sequence: TGTGCTTTGTGGGAGGTTGGCAAGAAACTCTTT. Encoded protein: CALWEVGKKLF.